There are many counts of the clone carrying this TCR beta chain. The data were obtained in a study of CD8 T cells in ankylosing spondylitis. TCRdb reprocessed the 5' RACE reads via MiXCR and lists one record per CDR3 protein. The sample contains 210,000 or so distinct CDR3 sequences, under 30% of which appear only once. CDR1 and CDR2 from the germline V gene are LGHNA and YNFKEQ. CDR3 length: 14 residues. Losses at the gene ends were 7 bases for V and 4 bases for J; bases not matched to a gene: 4. The sequence derives from a male donor with ankylosing spondylitis or in good health (not recorded which). Source material: blood, either unsorted or a sorted T cell fraction (not recorded which). V and J are TRBV4-2 and TRBJ1-1; 12 bases are shared with TRBD1. The chain's CDR3 is CASMPGQGATEAFF. Written as DNA, the CDR3 is TGTGCCAGCATGCCGGGACAGGGGGCCACTGAAGCTTTCTTT.